The 26 T cell receptor beta chains below come from one sample, sequenced in a study of STAT5B mutations in CD4+ large granular lymphocyte leukemia. Profiling relied on immunoSEQ multiplex PCR, and the TCRdb table lists in-frame clones only, not all of them. The sample carries tens of thousands of clones, more than 70% recorded once. The sample comprised CD4+ T cells from blood buffy coats. These receptors were collected from a human donor in good health.

This clone was detected only once. This sequence joins TRBV19 and TRBJ2-5; 8 nucleotides agree with TRBD1. CDR1 is LNHDA, CDR2 SQIVND, per germline (reference sequence). The trim removed 4 bases at V and 4 bases at J, leaving 5 bases unmatched. This CDR3 contains 14 residues. The CDR3 sequence is CASSTGQGTETQYF. CDR3 nucleotides: TGTGCCAGTAGTACCGGACAGGGAACAGAGACCCAGTACTTC.

A few counts support this clone. The CDR3 here is CASSYGQGGTEAFF. CDR3 DNA: TGTGCCAGCAGTTACGGGCAGGGAGGGACTGAAGCTTTCTTT. The gene calls are TRBV6-5 and TRBJ1-1; maybe TRBD1 (5 bases). V gave up 2 bases and J gave up 5 bases, with 12 bases separating them. Germline V gene sequence: CDR1 MNHEY, CDR2 SVGAGI. CDR3 length equals 14 residues.

V and J are TRBV29-1 and TRBJ2-7, with D maybe TRBD1 (6 bases). The CDR3 is made up of 13 amino acids. Trimming stripped 7 bases from V and 4 bases from J, with 17 bases between. Per germline, CDR1 SQVTM and CDR2 ANQGSEA. The CDR3 region has the DNA TGCAGCGGGGGGTGGGGGCTGGAGTACGAGCAGTACTTC. This codes for CSGGWGLEYEQYF.

The rearrangement uses TRBV28 and TRBJ2-7; D uncertain. Between the trimmed V and J ends, which lost 2 bases and 4 bases, there was a span of 6 bases. Germline CDR1 reads MDHEN; CDR2 reads SYDVKM. The CDR3 totals 12 residues. CDR3 DNA sequence: TGTGCCAGCAGTTTAGAAGATTACGAGCAGTACTTC. Amino acids: CASSLEDYEQYF.

The chain is built from TRBV7-2 and TRBJ1-4; D is unclear. V was cut by 5 bases and J by 8 bases, with 18 bases left in between. The CDR3 runs 15 residues. Germline loops: CDR1 SGHTA, CDR2 FQGNSA. In nucleotides, the CDR3 is TGTGCCAGCAGCCATGTACAAGGCGTCAGGGAAAAACTGTTTTTT. It translates to CASSHVQGVREKLFF.

The gene calls are TRBV6-6 and TRBJ2-7; maybe TRBD1 (8 bases). CDR3 length equals 15 residues. Germline CDR1 MNHNY, CDR2 SVGAGI (reference sequence). V lost 3 bases and J lost 3, with 15 bases in between. The CDR3 DNA reads as TGTGCCAGCAGTTATTCCACAGGGGGGGACTACGAGCAGTACTTC. Amino acid sequence: CASSYSTGGDYEQYF.

V and J are TRBV30 and TRBJ2-1; D unclear. The ends were cut back, 2 bases at V and 7 bases at J, with 3 bases in the middle. This CDR3 has 10 residues. CDR1 and CDR2 from the germline V gene are GTSNPN and SVGIG (reference sequence). Here the CDR3 DNA reads TGTGCCTGGAGTTGGAATGAGCAGTTCTTC. This sequence encodes CAWSWNEQFF. The entire variable domain, with the rest obtained from reference TRBV30 and TRBJ2-1, is as follows: SQTIHQWPATLVQPVGSPLSLECTVEGTSNPNLYWYRQAAGRGLQLLFYSVGIGQISSEVPQNLSASRPQDRQFILSSKKLLLSDSGFYLCAWSWNEQFFGPGTRLTVL.

This chain connects TRBV30 to TRBJ2-5; 7 nucleotides agree with TRBD2. Trimming took 1 base from V and 3 from J; bases not matched to a gene: 5. Per the germline V gene, CDR1 is GTSNPN and CDR2 is SVGIG (reference sequence). The CDR3 has 14 amino acids. CDR3 nucleotide sequence: TGTGCCTGGAGTGGGGGGGGGATGGAAGAGACCCAGTACTTC. It is translated as CAWSGGGMEETQYF.

The chain is built from TRBV18 and TRBJ2-5; perhaps TRBD1 as D (5 bases). This CDR3 is built from 15 residues. Germline loops: CDR1 KGHSH, CDR2 LQKENI. Trimming left V 0 bases short and J 5 bases short, with 13 bases between. The chain's CDR3 is CASSPPAAGKETQYF. CDR3 sequence (DNA): TGTGCCAGCTCACCACCGGCGGCAGGGAAGGAGACCCAGTACTTC.

This chain uses TRBV27 with TRBJ2-1, with 8 bases identical to TRBD1. There are 16 residues in the CDR3. The junction had 7 bases not matched to a gene; V was cut back by 4 bases and J by 2 bases. Per the germline V gene, CDR1 is MNHEY and CDR2 is SMNVEV (reference sequence). This CDR3 is CASSSRGQGTYNEQFF. CDR3 DNA sequence: TGTGCCAGCAGTTCAAGAGGACAGGGCACCTACAATGAGCAGTTCTTC.

The chain links TRBV28 to TRBJ1-5; D uncertain. Germline V lookup: CDR1 MDHEN, CDR2 SYDVKM. Trimming took 3 bases from V and 8 from J, leaving 5 bases between them. The CDR3 contains 11 residues. The CDR3 is CASSFREPQHF. In DNA form, the CDR3 reads TGTGCCAGCAGTTTCCGTGAGCCCCAGCATTTT.

The genes are TRBV7-2 and TRBJ2-3, with no clear D. The CDR3 contains 13 residues. Trimming took 2 bases from V and 6 from J, leaving 9 bases between them. In germline, CDR1 is SGHTA, CDR2 FQGNSA. The DNA of the CDR3 is TGTGCCAGCAGCTTAAGCAGGCCGGATACGCAGTATTTT. Its translation: CASSLSRPDTQYF.

V is TRBV7-2 and J is TRBJ2-5; 7 bases are a match to TRBD2. The germline V gene encodes CDR1 SGHTA and CDR2 FQGNSA. Germline trimming cut 3 bases from V and 5 bases from J; bases unmatched to any gene: 3. CDR3 length equals 13 residues. This CDR3 reads CASSFRGGETQYF. The CDR3 DNA follows: TGTGCCAGCAGCTTTAGGGGAGGGGAGACCCAGTACTTC.

This clone was counted a single time. The chain has TRBV4-3 and TRBJ1-4; perhaps TRBD1 as D (5 bases). This CDR3 has 15 amino acids. Between the trimmed V and J ends, which lost 4 bases and 0 bases, there was a span of 9 bases. CDR1 and CDR2 (germline): LGHNA, YSLEER. The CDR3 sequence is CASSRQFATNEKLFF. CDR3 sequence (DNA): TGCGCCAGCAGCCGACAGTTTGCAACTAATGAAAAACTGTTTTTT.

The chain combines TRBV6-1 with TRBJ2-7, with 7 bases that match TRBD1. This CDR3 has 14 amino acids. Germline CDR1 and CDR2: MNHNS and SASEGT. The J segment lost 1 base and the V segment lost 6 bases, leaving 6 bases of the junction unmatched. The CDR3 protein is CASRPDRVSYEQYF. Here the CDR3 DNA reads TGTGCCAGCAGACCCGACAGGGTTTCCTACGAGCAGTACTTC.

V and J are TRBV28 and TRBJ2-7, with 9 bases fitting TRBD1. The CDR3 consists of 15 residues. The trim removed 5 bases at V and 3 bases at J, leaving 8 bases unmatched. Germline V CDR1 and CDR2: MDHEN, SYDVKM. CDR3 sequence: CASSQGTGWSYEQYF. The CDR3 nucleotides are TGTGCCAGCAGTCAAGGGACAGGGTGGAGCTACGAGCAGTACTTC.

The J gene is TRBJ2-5, the V gene TRBV6-5; D is unclear. The CDR3 sequence is 16 residues long. The V end was cut by 0 bases, the J end by 2 bases, with 13 bases between. Germline V gene data show CDR1 as MNHEY and CDR2 as SVGAGI. The CDR3 spells CASSYSRGRSQETQYF. CDR3 sequence (DNA): TGTGCCAGCAGTTACTCGAGAGGCAGGTCGCAAGAGACCCAGTACTTC.

The chain couples TRBV28 to TRBJ1-2, with 8 bases aligning to TRBD1. The germline gives CDR1 MDHEN, CDR2 SYDVKM. This CDR3 spans 13 amino acids. The junction had 7 bases not matched to a gene; V was cut back by 6 bases and J by 7 bases. The CDR3 spells CASSPTGAGGYTF. The CDR3 bases are TGTGCCAGCAGCCCGACAGGGGCAGGTGGCTACACCTTC.

V gene TRBV5-1 combines with J gene TRBJ2-2; D gene ambiguous. CDR1 SGHRS and CDR2 YFSETQ come from the germline V gene. CDR3 length: 14 residues. V was clipped by 6 bases and J by 1 base, with 10 bases between them. In DNA, the CDR3 is TGCGCCAGCATCGACACCCTGAACACCGGGGAGCTGTTTTTT. This gives the protein CASIDTLNTGELFF.

This clone was detected a few times. The chain links TRBV10-3 to TRBJ1-2; D is ambiguous. V dropped 0 bases and J dropped 6 bases, with 17 bases sitting between them. Germline lookup yields CDR1 ENHRY and CDR2 SYGVKD. This CDR3 is 16 amino acids long. Written as DNA, the CDR3 is TGTGCCATCAGTGAGTCCCCTTCGGGGTTAGCGGATGGCTACACCTTC. Translating it yields CAISESPSGLADGYTF.

The chain carries TRBV29-1 and TRBJ1-2; TRBD1 matches at 8 bases. Trimming removed 6 bases from V and 8 bases from J; junction bases left unmatched: 5. This CDR3 is 11 amino acids long. The germline CDR1 and CDR2 sequences are SQVTM and ANQGSEA. Written as DNA, the CDR3 is TGCAGCGTCCAGGGGGCGCGAGGCTACACCTTC. Protein: CSVQGARGYTF.

For the CDR3, the DNA is TGTGCCAGTTCATTTCTCGGTCAGGGAGGCACTGAAGCTTTCTTT. Its translation is CASSFLGQGGTEAFF. V gene TRBV6-5 combines with J gene TRBJ1-1; D perhaps matches TRBD1 (5 bases). V dropped 9 bases and J dropped 4 bases, with 21 bases sitting between them. This CDR3 has 15 residues. The germline V gene encodes CDR1 MNHEY and CDR2 SVGAGI.

This chain joins TRBV30 and TRBJ1-3; D call uncertain. Looked up from germline, CDR1 is GTSNPN and CDR2 is SVGIG (reference sequence). The CDR3 runs 12 residues. Trimming stripped 1 base from V and 6 bases from J, with 7 bases between. The CDR3 nucleotides read TGTGCCTGGAGTGGGGCATTAAACACCATATATTTT. Residues: CAWSGALNTIYF.

The chain is built from TRBV18 and TRBJ2-3; 11 bases are a match to TRBD2. Looked up from germline, CDR1 is KGHSH and CDR2 is LQKENI. V gave up 0 bases and J gave up 1 base; unmatched junction bases: 3. The CDR3 is 17 residues long. The DNA for the CDR3 is TGTGCCAGCTCACCACCGTCTAGCGGGAGGCGCACAGATACGCAGTATTTT. It encodes CASSPPSSGRRTDTQYF.

The chain employs TRBV5-1 and TRBJ1-2, with D possibly matching TRBD1 (5 bases). The CDR3 has 17 residues. Germline loops: CDR1 SGHRS, CDR2 YFSETQ. The V end lost 3 bases, the J end lost 2 bases, and 20 bases lay between the germline ends. CDR3: CASSSHLGGTANYGYTF. The CDR3 nucleotides are TGCGCCAGCAGCTCGCACCTCGGTGGGACTGCCAACTATGGCTACACCTTC. Full variable domain (remainder filled in from reference TRBV5-1 and TRBJ1-2): KAGVTQTPRYLIKTRGQQVTLSCSPISGHRSVSWYQQTPGQGLQFLFEYFSETQRNKGNFPGRFSGRQFSNSRSEMNVSTLELGDSALYLCASSSHLGGTANYGYTFGSGTRLTVV.

The genes are TRBV30 and TRBJ2-2, with 8 positions matching TRBD2. Germline lookup yields CDR1 GTSNPN and CDR2 SVGIG (reference sequence). The CDR3 loop spans 15 amino acids. The ends lost 2 bases at V and 3 bases at J; junction bases unmatched: 5. The CDR3 is CAWSRSGSYTGELFF. CDR3 nucleotides: TGTGCCTGGAGTAGAAGCGGGAGCTACACCGGGGAGCTGTTTTTT. Based on the CDR3 plus reference TRBV30 and TRBJ2-2, the full variable domain is SQTIHQWPATLVQPVGSPLSLECTVEGTSNPNLYWYRQAAGRGLQLLFYSVGIGQISSEVPQNLSASRPQDRQFILSSKKLLLSDSGFYLCAWSRSGSYTGELFFGEGSRLTVL.